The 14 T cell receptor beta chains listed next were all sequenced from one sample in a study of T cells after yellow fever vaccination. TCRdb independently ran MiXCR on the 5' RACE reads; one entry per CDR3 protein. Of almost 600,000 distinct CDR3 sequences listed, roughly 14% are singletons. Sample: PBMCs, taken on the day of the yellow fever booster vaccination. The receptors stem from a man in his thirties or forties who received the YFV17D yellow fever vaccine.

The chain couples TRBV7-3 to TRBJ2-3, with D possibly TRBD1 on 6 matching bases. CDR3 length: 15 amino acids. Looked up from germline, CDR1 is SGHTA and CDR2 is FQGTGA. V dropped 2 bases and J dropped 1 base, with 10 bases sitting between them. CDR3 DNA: TGTGCCAGCAGCTTACAGGGGATGGGCACAGATACGCAGTATTTT. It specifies CASSLQGMGTDTQYF.

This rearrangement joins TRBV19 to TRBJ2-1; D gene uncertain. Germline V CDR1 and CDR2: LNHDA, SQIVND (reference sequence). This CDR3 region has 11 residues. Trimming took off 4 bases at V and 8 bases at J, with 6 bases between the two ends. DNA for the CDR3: TGTGCCAGTAGTACACTCGATGAGCAGTTCTTC. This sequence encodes CASSTLDEQFF.

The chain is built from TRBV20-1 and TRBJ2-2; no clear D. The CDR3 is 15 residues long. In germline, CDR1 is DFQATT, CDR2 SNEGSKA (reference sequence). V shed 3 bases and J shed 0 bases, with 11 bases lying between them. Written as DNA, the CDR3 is TGCAGTGCTAGGGTTCTACTGGCGAACACCGGGGAGCTGTTTTTT. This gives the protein CSARVLLANTGELFF.

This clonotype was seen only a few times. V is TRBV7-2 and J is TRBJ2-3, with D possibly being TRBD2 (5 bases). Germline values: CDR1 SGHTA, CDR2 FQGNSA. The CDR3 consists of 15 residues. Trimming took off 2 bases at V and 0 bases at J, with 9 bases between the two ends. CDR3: CASSLTTGSTDTQYF. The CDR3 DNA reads TGTGCCAGCAGCTTAACGACGGGAAGCACAGATACGCAGTATTTT.

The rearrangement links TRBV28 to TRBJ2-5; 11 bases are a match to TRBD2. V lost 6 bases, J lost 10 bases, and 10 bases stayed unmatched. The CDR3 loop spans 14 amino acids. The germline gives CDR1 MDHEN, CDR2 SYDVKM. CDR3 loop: CASRISGGGWGQYF. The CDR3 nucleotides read TGTGCCAGCAGGATTAGCGGGGGGGGGTGGGGCCAGTACTTC.

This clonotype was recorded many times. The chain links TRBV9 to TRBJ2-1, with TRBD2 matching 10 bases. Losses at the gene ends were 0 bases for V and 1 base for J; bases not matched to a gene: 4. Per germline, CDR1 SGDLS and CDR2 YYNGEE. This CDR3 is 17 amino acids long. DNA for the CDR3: TGTGCCAGCAGCGTAGAGAGCGGGAGGGTTTCCTACAATGAGCAGTTCTTC. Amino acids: CASSVESGRVSYNEQFF.

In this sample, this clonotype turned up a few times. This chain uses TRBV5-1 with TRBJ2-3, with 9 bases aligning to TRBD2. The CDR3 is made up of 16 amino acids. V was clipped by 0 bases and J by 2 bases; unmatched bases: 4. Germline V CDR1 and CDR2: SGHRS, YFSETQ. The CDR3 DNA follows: TGCGCCAGCAGCTTGGATAGCGGGAGACTCACAGATACGCAGTATTTT. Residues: CASSLDSGRLTDTQYF.

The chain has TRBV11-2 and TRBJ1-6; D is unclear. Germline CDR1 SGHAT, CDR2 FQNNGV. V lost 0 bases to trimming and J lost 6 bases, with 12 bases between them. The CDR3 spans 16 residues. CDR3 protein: CASSLEPPQFNSPLHF. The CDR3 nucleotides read TGTGCCAGCAGCTTAGAACCTCCCCAATTTAATTCACCCCTCCACTTT.

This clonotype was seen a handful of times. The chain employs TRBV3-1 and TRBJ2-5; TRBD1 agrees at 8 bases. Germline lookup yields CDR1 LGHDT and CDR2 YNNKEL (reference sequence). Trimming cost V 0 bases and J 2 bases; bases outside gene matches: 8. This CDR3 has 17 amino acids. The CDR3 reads CASSQELDRAGQETQYF. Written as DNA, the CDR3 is TGTGCCAGCAGCCAAGAATTGGACAGGGCGGGTCAAGAGACCCAGTACTTC.

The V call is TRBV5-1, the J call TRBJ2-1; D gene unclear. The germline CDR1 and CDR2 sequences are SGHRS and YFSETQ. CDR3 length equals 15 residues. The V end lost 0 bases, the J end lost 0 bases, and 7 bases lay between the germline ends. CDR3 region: CASSLVGDSYNEQFF. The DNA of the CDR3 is TGCGCCAGCAGCTTGGTTGGAGACTCCTACAATGAGCAGTTCTTC.

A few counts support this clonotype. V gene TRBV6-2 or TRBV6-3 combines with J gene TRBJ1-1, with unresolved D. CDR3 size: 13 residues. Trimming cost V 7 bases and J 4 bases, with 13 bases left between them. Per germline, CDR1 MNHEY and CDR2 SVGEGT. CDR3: CASNNRIRTEAFF. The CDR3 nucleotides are TGTGCCAGCAATAATCGGATTCGCACTGAAGCTTTCTTT.

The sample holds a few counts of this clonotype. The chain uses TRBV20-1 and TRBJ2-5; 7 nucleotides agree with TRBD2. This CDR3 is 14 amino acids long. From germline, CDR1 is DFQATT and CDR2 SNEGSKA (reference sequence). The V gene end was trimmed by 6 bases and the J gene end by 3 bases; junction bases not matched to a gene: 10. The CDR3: CSAGSRDYEETQYF. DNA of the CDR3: TGCAGTGCGGGATCCCGGGACTACGAAGAGACCCAGTACTTC.

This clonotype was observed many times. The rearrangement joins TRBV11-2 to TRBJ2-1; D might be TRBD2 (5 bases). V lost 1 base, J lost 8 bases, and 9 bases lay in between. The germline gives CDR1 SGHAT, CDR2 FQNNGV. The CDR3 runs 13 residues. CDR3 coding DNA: TGTGCCAGCAGCTTAGCTCTGAGGGATGAGCAGTTCTTC. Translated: CASSLALRDEQFF.

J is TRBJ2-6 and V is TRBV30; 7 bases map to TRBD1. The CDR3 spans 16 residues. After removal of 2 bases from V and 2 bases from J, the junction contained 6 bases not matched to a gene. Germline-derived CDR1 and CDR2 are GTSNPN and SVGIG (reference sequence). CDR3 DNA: TGTGCCTGGAGTCGGAGACAGGGAACTGGGGCCAACGTCCTGACTTTC. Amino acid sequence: CAWSRRQGTGANVLTF.